These 22 T cell receptor beta chains share one sample of origin, sequenced in a study of shared clonotypes between healthy human individuals. Profiling relied on immunoSEQ multiplex PCR, and the TCRdb table lists in-frame clones only, not all of them. The sample yields over 2 million clones, 85% to 95% seen once. The sample was naive CD4+ T cells from PBMCs. Subset: CD45RA+ positively selected. These receptor sequences come from a man aged 18 to 30 in good health. Some clones in this sample may be carry-over from other donors' samples.

The gene calls are TRBV6-1 and TRBJ1-4; 7 bases align to TRBD1. This CDR3 comprises 13 residues. From germline, CDR1 is MNHNS and CDR2 SASEGT. Trimming cost V 9 bases and J 8 bases; bases outside gene matches: 9. The CDR3 sequence is CASHSGTVEKLFF. DNA of the CDR3: TGTGCCAGTCATAGTGGGACAGTGGAAAAACTGTTTTTT.

The chain uses TRBV7-2 and TRBJ1-2, with D possibly TRBD1 on 5 matching bases. Looked up from germline, CDR1 is SGHTA and CDR2 is FQGNSA. This CDR3 region has 14 residues. V dropped 0 bases and J dropped 3 bases, with 8 bases sitting between them. The CDR3 DNA reads TGTGCCAGCAGCTTAGCCAGGGTGGACTATGGCTACACCTTC. Translating it yields CASSLARVDYGYTF.

V and J are TRBV5-1 and TRBJ2-2, with 8 bases matching TRBD2. The CDR3 extends over 16 amino acids. Per germline, CDR1 SGHRS and CDR2 YFSETQ. The junction had 3 bases not matched to a gene; V was cut back by 2 bases and J by 0 bases. In DNA, the CDR3 is TGCGCCAGCAGCTTTACGGGAGGGCCGAACACCGGGGAGCTGTTTTTT. The encoded protein is CASSFTGGPNTGELFF.

The genes are TRBV28 and TRBJ1-2, with D possibly being TRBD1 (5 bases). The CDR3 loop spans 15 amino acids. Trimming left V 7 bases short and J 4 bases short, with 19 bases between. CDR1 and CDR2 from the germline V gene are MDHEN and SYDVKM. The CDR3 coding sequence is TGTGCCAGCACCCCTACGCGGGGGAACCGCTATGGCTACACCTTC. Residues: CASTPTRGNRYGYTF.

The chain recombines TRBV11-2 with TRBJ2-3; 7 bases align to TRBD1. Germline values: CDR1 SGHAT, CDR2 FQNNGV. V shed 4 bases and J 1 base; nucleotides not matched to a gene: 8. This CDR3 comprises 16 residues. The CDR3 DNA is TGTGCCAGCAGCTCCCCGGACAGGATTCGCACAGATACGCAGTATTTT. Residues: CASSSPDRIRTDTQYF.

The V gene is TRBV7-9, the J gene TRBJ1-1, with no clear D. Germline assignment: CDR1 SEHNR and CDR2 FQNEAQ (reference sequence). V was pared by 4 bases and J by 1 base, with 13 bases between. The CDR3 sequence is 15 residues long. The CDR3 here is CASSSMLTKNTEAFF. The DNA of the CDR3 is TGTGCCAGCAGCTCAATGCTTACCAAGAACACTGAAGCTTTCTTT.

On this clone itself: In the same sample, other DNA sequences code for this CDR3. The CDR3 here is CASSLETGYEQYF. In DNA, the CDR3 is TGTGCCAGCAGTTTGGAAACAGGGTACGAGCAGTACTTC. This chain joins TRBV27 and TRBJ2-7; D is possibly TRBD1 (6 bases). Between the trimmed V and J ends, which lost 3 bases and 4 bases, there was a span of 10 bases. CDR3 length: 13 residues. Germline-derived CDR1 and CDR2 are MNHEY and SMNVEV (reference sequence).

The chain is built from TRBV4-3 and TRBJ2-1, with a weak D call TRBD2 (6 bases). The V end lost 0 bases, the J end lost 9 bases, and 18 bases lay between the germline ends. Looked up from germline, CDR1 is LGHNA and CDR2 is YSLEER. The CDR3 has 16 amino acids. CDR3 in DNA: TGCGCCAGCAGCCAAGACACGAGCGGGTTTCGCAGTGAGCAGTTCTTC. Residues: CASSQDTSGFRSEQFF.

This clone came up once. The V and J genes are TRBV19 and TRBJ1-4, with unresolved D. Germline CDR1 and CDR2: LNHDA and SQIVND (reference sequence). Trimming removed 5 bases at V and 4 bases at J, with 14 bases between. This CDR3 has 15 amino acids. CDR3 DNA sequence: TGTGCCAGTAGTCCGCGAGGCGGATTTAATGAAAAACTGTTTTTT. Amino acids: CASSPRGGFNEKLFF.

The rearrangement uses TRBV5-8 and TRBJ2-2, with D tentatively TRBD2 (6 bases). The CDR3 is 13 residues long. V was shortened by 4 bases and J by 7 bases, with 11 bases between the two germline ends. Germline CDR1 reads SGHTS; CDR2 reads YDEGEE. The CDR3, as DNA: TGTGCCAGCAGCCCCGGCGGGGTCGGGGAGCTGTTTTTT. It encodes CASSPGGVGELFF.

This chain joins TRBV19 and TRBJ1-5, with 7 bases that match TRBD1. This CDR3 has 15 amino acids. Trimming took 7 bases from V and 3 from J; bases not matched to a gene: 9. Germline lookup yields CDR1 LNHDA and CDR2 SQIVND (reference sequence). CDR3 sequence: CASISRQGFNQPQHF. The CDR3 DNA is TGTGCCAGTATTTCGAGACAGGGTTTCAATCAGCCCCAGCATTTT.

This clone has just one count. The rearrangement links TRBV18 to TRBJ1-2; D might be TRBD1 (5 bases). The CDR3 is made up of 14 amino acids. V lost 2 bases and J 6 bases, leaving 13 bases between the germline ends. CDR1 is KGHSH and CDR2 is LQKENI in the germline V gene. The CDR3 sequence: CASSPYRTGNGYTF. The DNA of the CDR3 is TGTGCCAGCTCACCATACCGTACAGGCAATGGCTACACCTTC.

This clone was observed a single time. The chain has TRBV29-1 and TRBJ1-2, with a tentative D call TRBD1 (6 bases). V dropped 6 bases and J dropped 8 bases, with 16 bases sitting between them. The CDR3 runs 12 residues. Germline CDR1 SQVTM, CDR2 ANQGSEA. DNA for the CDR3: TGCAGCGTCCACCCAGGGGATGGGGGCTACACCTTC. It translates to CSVHPGDGGYTF. The full variable domain, completed using reference TRBV29-1 and TRBJ1-2, is SAVISQKPSRDICQRGTSLTIQCQVDSQVTMMFWYRQQPGQSLTLIATANQGSEATYESGFVIDKFPISRPNLTFSTLTVSNMSPEDSSIYLCSVHPGDGGYTFGSGTRLTVV.

The V and J genes are TRBV25-1 and TRBJ2-7, with 12 positions matching TRBD1. Germline V gene sequence: CDR1 MGHDK, CDR2 SYGVNS. Trimming took 2 bases from V and 0 from J; bases not matched to a gene: 2. The CDR3 runs to 16 residues. This CDR3 reads CASSEPGQGASYEQYF. CDR3 in DNA: TGTGCCAGCAGTGAACCGGGACAGGGGGCCTCCTACGAGCAGTACTTC.

In its sample, this clone was seen once. The chain links TRBV6-1 to TRBJ1-2, with 10 bases that match TRBD1. The CDR3 totals 15 residues. CDR1 and CDR2 (germline): MNHNS, SASEGT. The junction had 6 bases not matched to a gene; V was cut back by 0 bases and J by 8 bases. The CDR3 DNA sequence: TGTGCCAGCAGTGAAGCCGTGGGACAGGGGTCCGGCTACACCTTC. This codes for CASSEAVGQGSGYTF.

Of note for this clone: At the DNA level, this CDR3 is encoded by other sequences in the same sample as well. The genes are TRBV5-1 and TRBJ2-1; 12 bases are shared with TRBD2. Germline values: CDR1 SGHRS, CDR2 YFSETQ. The CDR3 is 16 residues long. Trimming at V came to 0 bases and at J to 7 bases, leaving 5 bases not matched to a gene. The CDR3: CASSLGLAGVYNEQFF. The CDR3 coding sequence is TGCGCCAGCAGCTTGGGACTAGCGGGAGTTTATAATGAGCAGTTCTTC.

The V gene is TRBV6-5, the J gene TRBJ2-7; tentatively, D is TRBD2 (6 bases). Between the trimmed V and J ends, which lost 2 bases and 6 bases, there was a span of 11 bases. CDR1 and CDR2 (germline): MNHEY, SVGAGI. The length of the CDR3 is 13 residues. The CDR3 nucleotides read TGTGCCAGCAGTTACAAGCGGGTTGGCGAGCAGTACTTC. This codes for CASSYKRVGEQYF.

This clone was observed a single time. The gene calls are TRBV14 and TRBJ1-2, with D tentatively TRBD1 (6 bases). V lost 4 bases, J lost 4 bases, and 13 bases lay in between. CDR3 length: 14 amino acids. CDR1 is SGHDN, CDR2 FVKESK, per germline. DNA of the CDR3: TGTGCCAGCAGCCGGGGGCGGTCAGGCTATGGCTACACCTTC. This translates into CASSRGRSGYGYTF.

Concerning this clone itself: At the DNA level, this CDR3 is encoded by other sequences in the same sample as well. DNA of the CDR3: TGCGCCAGCAGCCCTACGGGACCCCTCTATGGCTACACCTTC. Translating it yields CASSPTGPLYGYTF. The rearrangement joins TRBV5-1 to TRBJ1-2; weak D call: TRBD1 (5 bases). Germline loops: CDR1 SGHRS, CDR2 YFSETQ. V was trimmed by 4 bases and J by 4 bases, leaving 14 bases between them. This CDR3 spans 14 amino acids. Full variable domain (rest looked up from reference TRBV5-1 and TRBJ1-2): KAGVTQTPRYLIKTRGQQVTLSCSPISGHRSVSWYQQTPGQGLQFLFEYFSETQRNKGNFPGRFSGRQFSNSRSEMNVSTLELGDSALYLCASSPTGPLYGYTFGSGTRLTVV.

V usage is TRBV18 and J usage is TRBJ1-2; D not certain. V was cut by 2 bases and J by 3 bases, with 16 bases left in between. The germline V gene has CDR1 KGHSH and CDR2 LQKENI. CDR3 size: 16 residues. In DNA form, the CDR3 reads TGTGCCAGCTCACCAAATCGAGGCGGCAAAGACTATGGCTACACCTTC. Encoded protein: CASSPNRGGKDYGYTF.

This rearrangement joins TRBV5-1 to TRBJ2-5; 14 bases match TRBD2. Per the germline V gene, CDR1 is SGHRS and CDR2 is YFSETQ. The V gene end was trimmed by 4 bases and the J gene end by 3 bases; junction bases not matched to a gene: 5. This CDR3 has 16 amino acids. As DNA, the CDR3 is TGCGCCAGCAGCCCTGGGGGACTAGCGGGAGAAGAGACCCAGTACTTC. Translating gives CASSPGGLAGEETQYF.

This chain uses TRBV6-4 with TRBJ2-2; weak D call: TRBD1 (7 bases). The CDR3 contains 17 residues. Germline V gene lookup returns CDR1 MRHNA and CDR2 SNTAGT. The ends were cut back, 8 bases at V and 7 bases at J, with 26 bases in the middle. CDR3 nucleotides: TGTGCCAGCCCTGAGGGACTGACAGGGAAAGTGGACGGGGAGCTGTTTTTT. Its protein product is CASPEGLTGKVDGELFF.